This T cell receptor beta chain was retrieved from a study of T cell responses to AZD1222 COVID-19 vaccine. For the study at large: The study pooled second doses at about 4 or about 12 weeks.

On this clone: Its target is not known.

Regarding the study as a whole: After the peak T cell response, and only then, were repertoires sampled. The donor cohort was predominantly white British with a female majority, and clonal diversity may have been underestimated. Baseline seropositivity characterized only six AZD1222 recipients.

TCRdb's table, derived via immunoSEQ multiplex PCR, lists solely in-frame clones and lacks some. The sample contains 95,000 to 150,000 clones, about 89% of which appear only once. The CDR3 consists of 15 residues. Between the trimmed V and J ends, which lost 0 bases and 0 bases, there was a span of 8 bases. The germline V gene encodes CDR1 LNHNV and CDR2 YYDKDF (reference sequence). The source was peripheral blood, collected on day 0 of AZD1222 vaccination. The sequence was obtained from an adult in good health. V gene TRBV15 combines with J gene TRBJ1-1; possibly TRBD1 for D (6 bases). Written as DNA, the CDR3 is TGTGCCACCAGCAGAGATCAGGGGATGAACACTGAAGCTTTCTTT. This encodes CATSRDQGMNTEAFF.